This entry lists 24 T cell receptor beta chains sequenced from one sample in a study of T cell responses to AZD1222 COVID-19 vaccine. The method was immunoSEQ multiplex PCR; TCRdb's version includes in-frame clones alone and lacks a portion of them. The sample holds over 60,000 clones; around 74% are singletons and the top ten take around 25%. This specimen consisted of peripheral blood, obtained on day 0 of MenACWY control vaccination. The origin of the receptors is an adult in good health.

This clone was detected only once. The chain couples TRBV15 to TRBJ1-2, with D possibly TRBD1 on 6 matching bases. The germline V gene has CDR1 LNHNV and CDR2 YYDKDF (reference sequence). This CDR3 region has 13 residues. Trimming took 4 bases from V and 8 from J, leaving 14 bases between them. The CDR3 protein is CATSIPQGEGYTF. In DNA, the CDR3 is TGTGCCACCAGCATCCCACAGGGAGAAGGCTACACCTTC. Supplemented by reference TRBV15 and TRBJ1-2, the full variable domain reads DAMVIQNPRYQVTQFGKPVTLSCSQTLNHNVMYWYQQKSSQAPKLLFHYYDKDFNNEADTPDNFQSRRPNTSFCFLDIRSPGLGDTAMYLCATSIPQGEGYTFGSGTRLTVV.

The chain uses TRBV2 and TRBJ2-1; either TRBD1 or TRBD2 may fit D (6 bases each). The CDR3 has 13 amino acids. Trimming shortened V by 11 bases and J by 6 bases, and 17 bases separated the two germline ends. CDR1 and CDR2 (germline): SNHLY, FYNNEI. The CDR3 DNA follows: TGTGCCTCTGAGGGGGGCCGTTTCAATGAGCAGTTCTTC. This translates into CASEGGRFNEQFF. The full variable domain, in which reference TRBV2 and TRBJ2-1 provide the parts outside the CDR3, is EPEVTQTPSHQVTQMGQEVILRCVPISNHLYFYWYRQILGQKVEFLVSFYNNEISEKSEIFDDQFSVERPDGSNFTLKIRSTKLEDSAMYFCASEGGRFNEQFFGPGTRLTVL.

The chain has TRBV5-5 and TRBJ2-1, with 14 nucleotides matching TRBD2. The CDR3 is 14 residues long. The J segment lost 10 bases and the V segment lost 2 bases, leaving 2 bases of the junction unmatched. Germline V lookup: CDR1 SGHKS, CDR2 YYEKEE (reference sequence). CDR3 protein: CASSFGTSGSEQFF. The CDR3 region has the DNA TGTGCCAGCAGCTTCGGGACTAGCGGGAGCGAGCAGTTCTTC.

The chain carries TRBV5-8 and TRBJ1-2; D is unclear. Per the germline V gene, CDR1 is SGHTS and CDR2 is YDEGEE. V lost 5 bases to trimming and J lost 0 bases, with 23 bases between them. The CDR3 loop spans 18 amino acids. DNA for the CDR3: TGTGCCAGCAGATCCGGGCCTGGCATTACTAGAGCTAACTATGGCTACACCTTC. Protein product: CASRSGPGITRANYGYTF.

The chain recombines TRBV9 with TRBJ1-4; 7 bases are shared with TRBD1. The CDR3 runs to 15 residues. The V gene's germline CDR1 is SGDLS and CDR2 YYNGEE. V shed 4 bases and J 1 base; nucleotides not matched to a gene: 4. The CDR3, as DNA: TGTGCCAGCAGCCCGACAGGGAGAACTAATGAAAAACTGTTTTTT. Translation: CASSPTGRTNEKLFF.

About this clone: The junction shows a germline mismatch at one end, possibly a read error. J is TRBJ1-1 and V is TRBV5-6, with TRBD1 identical over 8 bases. This CDR3 has 15 residues. The germline V gene encodes CDR1 SGHDT and CDR2 YYEEEE. The CDR3 coding sequence is TGCGCCAGCAGCTTGTTAGGGACAGGAGCAGCTGAAGCTTTCTTT. Protein sequence: CASSLLGTGAAEAFF.

This chain joins TRBV7-3 and TRBJ2-3; 10 positions agree with TRBD2. CDR1 and CDR2 (germline): SGHTA, FQGTGA. The CDR3 has 16 residues. V lost 0 bases to trimming and J lost 4 bases; unmatched junction nucleotides: 4. The CDR3 coding sequence is TGTGCCAGCAGCTTAACGCCCAGCGGGGGGGCAGATACGCAGTATTTT. This translates into CASSLTPSGGADTQYF.

The V call is TRBV5-1, the J call TRBJ1-2; D gene ambiguous. Germline V CDR1 and CDR2: SGHRS, YFSETQ. This CDR3 is built from 13 residues. V lost 0 bases to trimming and J lost 6 bases, with 9 bases between them. The CDR3 loop reads CASSLGANHGYTF. The CDR3, as DNA: TGCGCCAGCAGCTTGGGGGCAAACCATGGCTACACCTTC.

The CDR3 loop reads CASSPLTGRGHYEQYF. CDR3 nucleotides: TGTGCCAGCAGCCCTCTCACCGGAAGGGGCCACTACGAGCAGTACTTC. The chain employs TRBV11-2 and TRBJ2-7, with TRBD1 as a possible D gene (5 bases). Trimming removed 5 bases at V and 3 bases at J, with 20 bases between. Germline CDR1 is SGHAT and CDR2 is FQNNGV. The CDR3 runs to 16 residues.

The chain combines TRBV3-1 (or the pseudogene TRBV3-2) with TRBJ2-2, with 7 bases that match TRBD2. The germline V gene has CDR1 LGHDT and CDR2 YNNKEL (reference sequence). Losses at the gene ends were 4 bases for V and 7 bases for J; bases not matched to a gene: 6. The CDR3 is made up of 14 amino acids. CDR3 sequence reads: CASSPWGGNGELFF. The CDR3 bases are TGTGCCAGCAGCCCTTGGGGGGGTAACGGGGAGCTGTTTTTT.

The V gene is TRBV3-1 (or the pseudogene TRBV3-2), the J gene TRBJ1-1; no clear D gene. The CDR3 is 14 amino acids. Per germline, CDR1 LGHDT and CDR2 YNNKEL (reference sequence). V lost 1 base and J lost 5, with 11 bases in between. The CDR3 DNA is TGTGCCAGCAGCCAAGGGGCTAGATGGACTGAAGCTTTCTTT. Protein product: CASSQGARWTEAFF.

The chain carries TRBV6-1 and TRBJ1-5, with unresolved D. The CDR3 contains 14 residues. Trimming pared 1 base from V and 5 bases from J, leaving 9 bases between. The germline gives CDR1 MNHNS, CDR2 SASEGT. CDR3 residues: CASSEGLTYQPQHF. CDR3 in DNA: TGTGCCAGCAGTGAAGGGCTCACATATCAGCCCCAGCATTTT.

The chain combines TRBV7-8 with TRBJ1-1; TRBD1 might be the D (5 bases). CDR1 is SGHVS and CDR2 is FQNEAQ in the germline V gene. Deletions cut 1 base from V and 0 bases from J, with 18 bases between. The CDR3 runs to 18 residues. The CDR3, as DNA: TGTGCCAGCAGCTTAGGGCTGGGCGGACAAATAGTGAACACTGAAGCTTTCTTT. Translation gives CASSLGLGGQIVNTEAFF.

This chain connects TRBV5-1 to TRBJ2-7, with a tentative D call TRBD1 (6 bases). The germline V and J ends were trimmed by 0 bases and 3 bases, with 10 bases remaining between them. Germline CDR1 reads SGHRS; CDR2 reads YFSETQ. This CDR3 has 14 residues. The CDR3 spells CASSLVGQFYEQYF. The CDR3 nucleotides are TGCGCCAGCAGCTTGGTAGGACAGTTCTACGAGCAGTACTTC. The whole variable domain, remainder taken from reference TRBV5-1 and TRBJ2-7, is KAGVTQTPRYLIKTRGQQVTLSCSPISGHRSVSWYQQTPGQGLQFLFEYFSETQRNKGNFPGRFSGRQFSNSRSEMNVSTLELGDSALYLCASSLVGQFYEQYFGPGTRLTVT.

This chain joins TRBV4-1 and TRBJ2-3; 8 bases match TRBD2. V was clipped by 0 bases and J by 4 bases; unmatched bases: 6. The CDR3 runs to 16 residues. Germline lookup yields CDR1 MGHRA and CDR2 YSYEKL. The CDR3 sequence: CASSQEGWGLADTQYF. In nucleotides, the CDR3 is TGCGCCAGCAGCCAAGAGGGATGGGGACTAGCAGATACGCAGTATTTT.

The chain couples TRBV19 to TRBJ1-1; 10 positions agree with TRBD1. This CDR3 has 14 residues. CDR1 LNHDA and CDR2 SQIVND come from the germline V gene (reference sequence). V gave up 7 bases and J gave up 4 bases; unmatched junction bases: 6. The CDR3 here is CASTDRGLITEAFF. CDR3 coding DNA: TGTGCCAGTACCGACAGGGGGCTGATCACTGAAGCTTTCTTT.

The chain has TRBV6-2 or TRBV6-3 and TRBJ2-7; the match to TRBD1 covers 8 bases. The V and J ends lost 2 bases and 3 bases, in that order; junction bases with no gene match: 9. This CDR3 region has 16 residues. Germline CDR1 reads MNHEY; CDR2 reads SVGEGT. CDR3: CASSYPGGPRDYEQYF. DNA of the CDR3: TGTGCCAGCAGTTACCCAGGGGGCCCCCGGGACTACGAGCAGTACTTC.

The chain recombines TRBV14 with TRBJ1-3; unclear D gene. V was cut by 8 bases and J by 4 bases, with 18 bases left in between. This CDR3 has 15 residues. From germline, CDR1 is SGHDN and CDR2 FVKESK. CDR3: CASSHRVGFGNTIYF. The DNA of the CDR3 is TGTGCCAGCTCTCACCGGGTCGGGTTCGGAAACACCATATATTTT.

The genes are TRBV6-2 or TRBV6-3 and TRBJ2-1; D not certain. Germline V CDR1 and CDR2: MNHEY, SVGEGT. Trimming shortened V by 0 bases and J by 8 bases, and 17 bases separated the two germline ends. The CDR3 runs to 16 residues. This chain's CDR3 is CASSYSPFGTDDEQFF. CDR3 nucleotide sequence: TGTGCCAGCAGTTACTCCCCCTTTGGTACCGACGATGAGCAGTTCTTC.

V and J are TRBV12-5 and TRBJ2-7, with D possibly being TRBD1 (5 bases). Between the trimmed V and J ends, which lost 1 base and 3 bases, there was a span of 13 bases. CDR3 size: 15 residues. Germline V gives CDR1 LGHNT, CDR2 FRNRAP. The CDR3 loop reads CASGLGQNNHYEQYF. DNA for the CDR3: TGTGCTAGTGGTTTGGGACAGAACAACCACTACGAGCAGTACTTC.

The CDR3 reads CASSYSGHEQFF. The CDR3 nucleotides are TGTGCCAGCAGTTACTCAGGCCATGAGCAGTTCTTC. The J gene is TRBJ2-1, the V gene TRBV6-2 or TRBV6-3; D gene unclear. V was clipped by 0 bases and J by 8 bases, with 5 bases between them. Per the germline V gene, CDR1 is MNHEY and CDR2 is SVGEGT. The CDR3 is 12 residues long.

The J gene is TRBJ1-5, the V gene TRBV7-8, with a weak D call TRBD1 (5 bases). The CDR3 runs 15 residues. Trimming took off 0 bases at V and 4 bases at J, with 10 bases between the two ends. Germline assignment: CDR1 SGHVS and CDR2 FQNEAQ. The CDR3, as DNA: TGTGCCAGCAGCTTAGCTTCAGGGTTGAATCAGCCCCAGCATTTT. As protein: CASSLASGLNQPQHF.

The chain links TRBV2 to TRBJ2-1; maybe TRBD2 (5 bases). Germline V lookup: CDR1 SNHLY, CDR2 FYNNEI. The V end was cut by 6 bases, the J end by 7 bases, with 19 bases between. This CDR3 spans 15 amino acids. The CDR3 coding sequence is TGTGCCAGCAGGATCACGAGTGGGAGTGGAAATGAGCAGTTCTTC. This encodes CASRITSGSGNEQFF. Based on the CDR3 plus reference TRBV2 and TRBJ2-1, the full variable domain is EPEVTQTPSHQVTQMGQEVILRCVPISNHLYFYWYRQILGQKVEFLVSFYNNEISEKSEIFDDQFSVERPDGSNFTLKIRSTKLEDSAMYFCASRITSGSGNEQFFGPGTRLTVL.

The table lists this clone with a count of one. J is TRBJ1-2 and V is TRBV5-6; 7 positions agree with TRBD1. V was pared by 0 bases and J by 6 bases, with 5 bases of the junction left unmatched. Germline V gives CDR1 SGHDT, CDR2 YYEEEE. The CDR3 extends over 14 amino acids. For the CDR3, the DNA is TGTGCCAGCAGCTTGGCTGACAGGGACCATGGCTACACCTTC. Amino acid sequence: CASSLADRDHGYTF.